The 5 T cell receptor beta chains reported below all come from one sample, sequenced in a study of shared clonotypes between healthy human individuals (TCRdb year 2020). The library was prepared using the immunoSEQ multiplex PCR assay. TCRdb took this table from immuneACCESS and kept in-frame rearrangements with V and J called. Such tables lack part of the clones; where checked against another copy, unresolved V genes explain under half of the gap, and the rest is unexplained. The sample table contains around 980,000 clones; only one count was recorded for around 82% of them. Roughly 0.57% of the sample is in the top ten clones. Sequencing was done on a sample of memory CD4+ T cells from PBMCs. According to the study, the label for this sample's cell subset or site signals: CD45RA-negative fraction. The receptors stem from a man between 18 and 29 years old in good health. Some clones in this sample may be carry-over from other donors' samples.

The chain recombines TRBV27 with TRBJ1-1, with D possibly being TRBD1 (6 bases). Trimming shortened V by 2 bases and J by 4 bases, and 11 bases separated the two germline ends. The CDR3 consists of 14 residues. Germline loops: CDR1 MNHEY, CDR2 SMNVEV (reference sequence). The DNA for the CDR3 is TGTGCCAGCAGTTTAACAGGGTGGGTCACTGAAGCTTTCTTT. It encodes CASSLTGWVTEAFF.

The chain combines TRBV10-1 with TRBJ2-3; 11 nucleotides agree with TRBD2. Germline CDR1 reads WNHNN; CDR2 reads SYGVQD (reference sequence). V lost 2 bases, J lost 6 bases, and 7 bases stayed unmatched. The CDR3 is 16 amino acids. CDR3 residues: CASSEQLAGGRDTQYF. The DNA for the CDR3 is TGCGCCAGCAGTGAGCAGCTAGCGGGAGGTCGCGATACGCAGTATTTT.

CDR3 loop: CASSVTSGIHEQYF. The CDR3 region has the DNA TGTGCCAGCAGTGTAACTAGCGGGATCCACGAGCAGTACTTC. The rearrangement joins TRBV6-1 to TRBJ2-7, with 10 bases identical to TRBD2. The trim removed 4 bases at V and 5 bases at J, leaving 5 bases unmatched. The CDR3 length is 14 residues. CDR1 and CDR2 from the germline V gene are MNHNS and SASEGT.

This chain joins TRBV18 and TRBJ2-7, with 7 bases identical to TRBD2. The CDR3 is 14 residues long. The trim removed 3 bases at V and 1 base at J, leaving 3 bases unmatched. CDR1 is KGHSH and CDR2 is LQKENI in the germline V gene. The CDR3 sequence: CASSPAGASYEQYF. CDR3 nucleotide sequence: TGTGCCAGCTCACCTGCGGGAGCGTCCTACGAGCAGTACTTC.

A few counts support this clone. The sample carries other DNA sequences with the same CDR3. The CDR3 DNA sequence: TGTGCCAGCAGTCGCACAGGGACTCTATCCTACGAGCAGTACTTC. Translated, it gives CASSRTGTLSYEQYF. V gene TRBV28 combines with J gene TRBJ2-7; D tentatively fits TRBD1 or TRBD2 (6 bases each). The ends were cut back, 5 bases at V and 1 base at J, with 15 bases in the middle. This CDR3 is built from 15 residues. The V gene's germline CDR1 is MDHEN and CDR2 SYDVKM.